This passage covers 11 T cell receptor beta chains from one sample sequenced in a study of T cell changes during pregnancy in multiple sclerosis. Profiling relied on immunoSEQ multiplex PCR, and the TCRdb table lists in-frame clones only, not all of them. The sample carries fewer than 65,000 clones, roughly 89% recorded once. The specimen comprised peripheral blood, sampled in the third trimester of pregnancy. The receptors originated from a female donor in good health, enrolled as a control in a pregnancy study.

The CDR3 sequence: CASARVSNQPQHF. CDR3 nucleotide sequence: TGTGCCAGCGCCAGGGTTAGCAATCAGCCCCAGCATTTT. The chain links TRBV19 to TRBJ1-5; TRBD1 is a possible D gene (5 bases). CDR3 length: 13 amino acids. Trimming stripped 9 bases from V and 0 bases from J, with 9 bases between. Germline CDR1 LNHDA, CDR2 SQIVND (reference sequence). Full variable domain (rest looked up from reference TRBV19 and TRBJ1-5): DGGITQSPKYLFRKEGQNVTLSCEQNLNHDAMYWYRQDPGQGLRLIYYSQIVNDFQKGDIAEGYSVSREKKESFPLTVTSAQKNPTAFYLCASARVSNQPQHFGDGTRLSIL.

V usage is TRBV10-3 and J usage is TRBJ1-5, with D possibly TRBD1 on 5 matching bases. The CDR3 consists of 14 residues. From germline, CDR1 is ENHRY and CDR2 SYGVKD. The V end was cut by 0 bases, the J end by 6 bases, with 9 bases between. This chain's CDR3 is CAISESRQTQPQHF. The CDR3 DNA is TGTGCCATCAGTGAGTCACGACAGACTCAGCCCCAGCATTTT.

This rearrangement joins TRBV30 to TRBJ1-2; possibly TRBD1 for D (5 bases). The CDR3 runs to 15 residues. With 5 bases removed from V and 1 base from J, the gap between germline ends came to 17 bases. Germline V gives CDR1 GTSNPN, CDR2 SVGIG (reference sequence). For the CDR3, the DNA is TGTGCCTGGGGGGGGGTTTCAGAAATTAACTATGGCTACACCTTC. It yields the protein CAWGGVSEINYGYTF.

This chain connects TRBV2 to TRBJ1-2; TRBD1 matches 8 bases. The ends lost 11 bases at V and 4 bases at J; junction bases unmatched: 6. Germline values: CDR1 SNHLY, CDR2 FYNNEI. This CDR3 contains 12 residues. Here the CDR3 reads CAGQGGSYGYTF. CDR3 DNA: TGTGCCGGACAGGGAGGAAGCTATGGCTACACCTTC.

J is TRBJ1-2 and V is TRBV29-1; possible D gene TRBD1, 5 bases. CDR3 length: 12 amino acids. In germline, CDR1 is SQVTM, CDR2 ANQGSEA. V was trimmed by 1 base and J by 6 bases, leaving 9 bases between them. DNA of the CDR3: TGCAGCGTTGAAGGGGGGAGGGATGGCTACACCTTC. The encoded protein is CSVEGGRDGYTF.

This chain links TRBV6-5 with TRBJ2-7, with D tentatively TRBD1 (6 bases). Trimming cost V 5 bases and J 6 bases, with 11 bases left between them. From germline, CDR1 is MNHEY and CDR2 SVGAGI. CDR3 size: 12 residues. This CDR3 is CASSPGGLEQYF. In DNA, the CDR3 is TGTGCCAGCAGTCCTGGGGGCCTCGAGCAGTACTTC.

This chain connects TRBV2 to TRBJ1-3, with no clear D. The ends were cut back, 6 bases at V and 5 bases at J, with 32 bases in the middle. This CDR3 comprises 20 residues. The germline V gene encodes CDR1 SNHLY and CDR2 FYNNEI. The chain's CDR3 is CASSPIRRLSTFDTRNTIYF. CDR3 in DNA: TGTGCCAGCAGCCCTATACGCCGCCTATCGACCTTCGACACAAGAAACACCATATATTTT. Supplemented by reference TRBV2 and TRBJ1-3, the full variable domain reads EPEVTQTPSHQVTQMGQEVILRCVPISNHLYFYWYRQILGQKVEFLVSFYNNEISEKSEIFDDQFSVERPDGSNFTLKIRSTKLEDSAMYFCASSPIRRLSTFDTRNTIYFGEGSWLTVV.

A single count supports this clone. The chain uses TRBV7-3 and TRBJ2-1; unclear D gene. V was pared by 4 bases and J by 6 bases, with 10 bases between. The CDR3 runs to 13 residues. Germline V gene sequence: CDR1 SGHTA, CDR2 FQGTGA. The CDR3 protein is CASSSSTGNEQFF. CDR3 DNA: TGTGCCAGCAGCTCATCTACGGGCAATGAGCAGTTCTTC.

This clone was detected only once. The chain uses TRBV5-1 and TRBJ2-3, with TRBD1 identical over 9 bases. Germline CDR1 reads SGHRS; CDR2 reads YFSETQ. There are 14 residues in the CDR3. With 8 bases clipped from V and 1 base from J, the junction kept 5 bases outside the gene matches. The CDR3 region has the DNA TGCGCCAGTACGACAGGGGGTGGCACAGATACGCAGTATTTT. Translating it yields CASTTGGGTDTQYF.

The chain employs TRBV7-9 and TRBJ2-5; D call uncertain. Looked up from germline, CDR1 is SEHNR and CDR2 is FQNEAQ (reference sequence). The CDR3 is made up of 11 amino acids. The V end lost 2 bases, the J end lost 6 bases, and 4 bases lay between the germline ends. DNA of the CDR3: TGTGCCAGCAGCTTATTTAAGACCCAGTACTTC. It encodes CASSLFKTQYF.

The chain employs TRBV9 and TRBJ2-1, with TRBD2 matching over 7 bases. The V gene end was trimmed by 3 bases and the J gene end by 0 bases; junction bases not matched to a gene: 3. CDR1 is SGDLS and CDR2 is YYNGEE in the germline V gene. The CDR3 extends over 15 amino acids. The CDR3 coding sequence is TGTGCCAGCAGCGCGGGGGGACGCTCCTACAATGAGCAGTTCTTC. It encodes CASSAGGRSYNEQFF.